The next 8 T cell receptor beta chains were all read from a single sample in a study of regulatory T cells in long-lasting Graves disease. Time point indicated: newly diagnosed GD, antithyroid drugs for less than 3 months. The TCR library was made from RNA that had been extracted from PBMCs in TRIzol. The TCR beta library used iRepertoire HTBI primers with Arm-PCR amplification of CDR3. TCRdb reprocessed the multiplex PCR reads via MiXCR and lists one record per CDR3 protein. Altogether fewer than 350,000 distinct CDR3 sequences are present, 18% being singletons, with the ten largest covering around 37%. Sequencing was performed on peripheral blood mononuclear cells (PBMCs), taken at new diagnosis, from a patient treated with antithyroid drugs. The receptors shown here come from a female donor with Graves disease.

A remark on this clonotype: The missing conserved phenylalanine or tryptophan at the end of this CDR3 makes a read error likely. The genes are TRBV5-1 and TRBJ1-1; TRBD1 might be the D (5 bases). The V and J ends lost 5 bases and 8 bases respectively, with 16 bases between them. The CDR3 is 13 amino acids. Germline CDR1 SGHRS, CDR2 YFSETQ. The DNA for the CDR3 is TGCGCCAGCAGAGTACAGGAGAGCACCGAAGCTTTCTCT. The encoded protein is CASRVQESTEAFS.

For this clonotype: Possible read error: a much larger clone is one base away. This rearrangement joins TRBV28 to TRBJ2-1, with 12 bases that match TRBD1. Judging by the DNA end, TRBJ2-5 fits better; the J call may be wrong. The V gene's germline CDR1 is MDHEN and CDR2 SYDVKM. The CDR3 is 21 amino acids. The CDR3 DNA reads TGTGCCGGCAGTTTACGGGACAGGGGGCGAAATAGCGGGAGTCAGAGGGAGACCCAGTACTTC. Residues: CAGSLRDRGRNSGSQRETQYF.

At least ten counts were recorded for this clonotype. J is TRBJ2-1 and V is TRBV19; 9 nucleotides match TRBD2. Germline assignment: CDR1 LNHDA and CDR2 SQIVND (reference sequence). The CDR3 totals 16 residues. V lost 3 bases to trimming and J lost 2 bases; unmatched junction nucleotides: 5. The CDR3 nucleotides read TGTGCCAGTAGTATCCCGGGACTAGCCCCCTACAATGAGCAGTTCTTC. It translates to CASSIPGLAPYNEQFF.

Of note for this clonotype: This may arise from a read error, as a much more abundant clone is one base away. The gene calls are TRBV3-1 and TRBJ2-1; the D gene is possibly TRBD2 (5 bases). Germline assignment: CDR1 LGHDT and CDR2 YNNKEL (reference sequence). The CDR3 is 14 amino acids. Between the trimmed V and J ends, which lost 4 bases and 2 bases, there was a span of 9 bases. This CDR3 reads CASSRGYPYNEQFF. Written as DNA, the CDR3 is TGTGCCAGCAGCCGCGGGTACCCCTACAATGAGCAGTTCTTC.

At least ten counts were recorded for this clonotype. This rearrangement joins TRBV30 to TRBJ2-7, with 11 bases matching TRBD2. Germline-derived CDR1 and CDR2 are GTSNPN and SVGIG (reference sequence). After removal of 5 bases from V and 3 bases from J, the junction contained 0 bases not matched to a gene. This CDR3 region has 12 residues. As DNA, the CDR3 is TGTGCCTGGGGACTAGCGGGCTACGAGCAGTACTTC. As protein: CAWGLAGYEQYF.

This clonotype was found many times. The chain recombines TRBV19 with TRBJ1-1, with no clear D. The CDR3 has 13 amino acids. CDR1 and CDR2 (germline): LNHDA, SQIVND (reference sequence). V was trimmed by 3 bases and J by 3 bases, leaving 8 bases between them. The CDR3 nucleotides read TGTGCCAGTAGTATCCCTGGGGACACTGAAGCTTTCTTT. Its translation is CASSIPGDTEAFF.

This clonotype was seen ten or more times. A junction boundary mismatches the germline segment, possibly from a read error. The CDR3 DNA reads as TGTGCCAGCAGCTTAGCGTTAGGCGGGGCAGGGGGCTCCTACAATGAGCAGTTCTTC. Protein product: CASSLALGGAGGSYNEQFF. The chain employs TRBV12-3 or TRBV12-4 and TRBJ2-1; D possibly corresponds to TRBD1 (7 bases). This CDR3 spans 19 amino acids.

For this clonotype: A clone one base away is much larger, so this may be a read error. The V call is TRBV3-1, the J call TRBJ2-7, with 7 nucleotides matching TRBD2. V shed 4 bases and J 2 bases; nucleotides not matched to a gene: 8. Germline CDR1 reads LGHDT; CDR2 reads YNNKEL (reference sequence). The CDR3 loop spans 15 amino acids. CDR3 loop: CASSLSRGRPYEQYF. CDR3 DNA sequence: TGTGCCAGCAGCCTCTCTCGCGGGAGACCCTACGAGCAGTACTTC.